This T cell receptor (beta chain) was sequenced for a study of shared clonotypes between healthy human individuals. Repertoires were generated with immunoSEQ multiplex PCR, while TCRdb's copy carries only in-frame clones and drops some. The data contain approximately 2.4 million clones, approximately 96% of them singletons. A CD45RA+ naive subset and a CD45RA-negative memory subset were split from CD4+ cells. V shed 5 bases and J 2 bases; nucleotides not matched to a gene: 7. CDR1 is SGHVS, CDR2 FQNEAQ, per germline. There are 15 residues in the CDR3. This rearrangement joins TRBV7-8 to TRBJ2-7; TRBD2 agrees at 9 bases. The clonotype was recovered from a man younger than 30 in good health. The sample comprised naive CD4+ T cells sorted from blood. Subset defined: CD45RA+ positively selected. CDR3 nucleotide sequence: TGTGCCAGCAGCAAAGGGGCGGGAGGGCCCTACGAGCAGTACTTC. Protein: CASSKGAGGPYEQYF.